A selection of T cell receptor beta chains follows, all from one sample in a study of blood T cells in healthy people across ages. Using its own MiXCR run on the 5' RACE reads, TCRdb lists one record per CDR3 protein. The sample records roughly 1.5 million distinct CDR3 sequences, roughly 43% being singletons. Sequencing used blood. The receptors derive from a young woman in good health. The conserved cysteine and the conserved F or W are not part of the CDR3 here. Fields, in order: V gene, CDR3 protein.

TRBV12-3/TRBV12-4,ASSFRRIAGELF
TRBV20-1,SALVQGRRQPQH
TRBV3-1,ASSHTGTGVYNEQF
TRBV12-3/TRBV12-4,ASETWKGYGYT
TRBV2,ASTGILDTQY
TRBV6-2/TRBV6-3,ASSRLGTSGGRSTDTQY
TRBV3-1,ASSQDLLAGDNEQF
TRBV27,ASSSYTAGGTGEQF
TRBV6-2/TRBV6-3,ASSYRWTGAYEQY
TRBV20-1,SARLAGGGELF
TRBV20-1,SASPSPLVGYT
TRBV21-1,ASSKSKVSDNEQF
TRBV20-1,SAKGLAGRYDEQY
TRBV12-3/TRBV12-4,ASRQSAMGEDTQY
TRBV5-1,ASSFYSTDTQY
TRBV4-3,ASSQDLPPEDEQY
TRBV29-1,SVEERGTANEKLF
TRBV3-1,ASSLQAPDQQF
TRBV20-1,SARAGTGGRDEKLF
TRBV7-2,ASSLDLATNEKLF
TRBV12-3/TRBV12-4,ASTGLAPYNEQF
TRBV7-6,ASSVGAAPEAF
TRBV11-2,ASSFSVRGQETQY
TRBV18,ASSPPPGSDEQF
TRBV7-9,ASSLWPQLDEQF
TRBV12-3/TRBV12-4,ASSPTGAVGSPLH
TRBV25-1,ASSESLLDSYNEQF
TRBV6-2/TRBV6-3,ASSFPAGVAETQY
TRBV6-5,ASSRRGTRKNTEAF
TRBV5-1,ASKASGGSYNEQY
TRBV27,ASSSPIAKNIQY
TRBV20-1,SARKRGGLTDTQY
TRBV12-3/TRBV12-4,ASSFNDGRNQPQH
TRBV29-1,SVDLSGEGQETQY
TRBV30,AWSGLENTEAF
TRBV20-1,SAGDLQY
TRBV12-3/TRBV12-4,ASTTAGGYNEKLF
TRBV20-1,SALDPRREQF
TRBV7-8,ASSPTGRGRFSYEQY